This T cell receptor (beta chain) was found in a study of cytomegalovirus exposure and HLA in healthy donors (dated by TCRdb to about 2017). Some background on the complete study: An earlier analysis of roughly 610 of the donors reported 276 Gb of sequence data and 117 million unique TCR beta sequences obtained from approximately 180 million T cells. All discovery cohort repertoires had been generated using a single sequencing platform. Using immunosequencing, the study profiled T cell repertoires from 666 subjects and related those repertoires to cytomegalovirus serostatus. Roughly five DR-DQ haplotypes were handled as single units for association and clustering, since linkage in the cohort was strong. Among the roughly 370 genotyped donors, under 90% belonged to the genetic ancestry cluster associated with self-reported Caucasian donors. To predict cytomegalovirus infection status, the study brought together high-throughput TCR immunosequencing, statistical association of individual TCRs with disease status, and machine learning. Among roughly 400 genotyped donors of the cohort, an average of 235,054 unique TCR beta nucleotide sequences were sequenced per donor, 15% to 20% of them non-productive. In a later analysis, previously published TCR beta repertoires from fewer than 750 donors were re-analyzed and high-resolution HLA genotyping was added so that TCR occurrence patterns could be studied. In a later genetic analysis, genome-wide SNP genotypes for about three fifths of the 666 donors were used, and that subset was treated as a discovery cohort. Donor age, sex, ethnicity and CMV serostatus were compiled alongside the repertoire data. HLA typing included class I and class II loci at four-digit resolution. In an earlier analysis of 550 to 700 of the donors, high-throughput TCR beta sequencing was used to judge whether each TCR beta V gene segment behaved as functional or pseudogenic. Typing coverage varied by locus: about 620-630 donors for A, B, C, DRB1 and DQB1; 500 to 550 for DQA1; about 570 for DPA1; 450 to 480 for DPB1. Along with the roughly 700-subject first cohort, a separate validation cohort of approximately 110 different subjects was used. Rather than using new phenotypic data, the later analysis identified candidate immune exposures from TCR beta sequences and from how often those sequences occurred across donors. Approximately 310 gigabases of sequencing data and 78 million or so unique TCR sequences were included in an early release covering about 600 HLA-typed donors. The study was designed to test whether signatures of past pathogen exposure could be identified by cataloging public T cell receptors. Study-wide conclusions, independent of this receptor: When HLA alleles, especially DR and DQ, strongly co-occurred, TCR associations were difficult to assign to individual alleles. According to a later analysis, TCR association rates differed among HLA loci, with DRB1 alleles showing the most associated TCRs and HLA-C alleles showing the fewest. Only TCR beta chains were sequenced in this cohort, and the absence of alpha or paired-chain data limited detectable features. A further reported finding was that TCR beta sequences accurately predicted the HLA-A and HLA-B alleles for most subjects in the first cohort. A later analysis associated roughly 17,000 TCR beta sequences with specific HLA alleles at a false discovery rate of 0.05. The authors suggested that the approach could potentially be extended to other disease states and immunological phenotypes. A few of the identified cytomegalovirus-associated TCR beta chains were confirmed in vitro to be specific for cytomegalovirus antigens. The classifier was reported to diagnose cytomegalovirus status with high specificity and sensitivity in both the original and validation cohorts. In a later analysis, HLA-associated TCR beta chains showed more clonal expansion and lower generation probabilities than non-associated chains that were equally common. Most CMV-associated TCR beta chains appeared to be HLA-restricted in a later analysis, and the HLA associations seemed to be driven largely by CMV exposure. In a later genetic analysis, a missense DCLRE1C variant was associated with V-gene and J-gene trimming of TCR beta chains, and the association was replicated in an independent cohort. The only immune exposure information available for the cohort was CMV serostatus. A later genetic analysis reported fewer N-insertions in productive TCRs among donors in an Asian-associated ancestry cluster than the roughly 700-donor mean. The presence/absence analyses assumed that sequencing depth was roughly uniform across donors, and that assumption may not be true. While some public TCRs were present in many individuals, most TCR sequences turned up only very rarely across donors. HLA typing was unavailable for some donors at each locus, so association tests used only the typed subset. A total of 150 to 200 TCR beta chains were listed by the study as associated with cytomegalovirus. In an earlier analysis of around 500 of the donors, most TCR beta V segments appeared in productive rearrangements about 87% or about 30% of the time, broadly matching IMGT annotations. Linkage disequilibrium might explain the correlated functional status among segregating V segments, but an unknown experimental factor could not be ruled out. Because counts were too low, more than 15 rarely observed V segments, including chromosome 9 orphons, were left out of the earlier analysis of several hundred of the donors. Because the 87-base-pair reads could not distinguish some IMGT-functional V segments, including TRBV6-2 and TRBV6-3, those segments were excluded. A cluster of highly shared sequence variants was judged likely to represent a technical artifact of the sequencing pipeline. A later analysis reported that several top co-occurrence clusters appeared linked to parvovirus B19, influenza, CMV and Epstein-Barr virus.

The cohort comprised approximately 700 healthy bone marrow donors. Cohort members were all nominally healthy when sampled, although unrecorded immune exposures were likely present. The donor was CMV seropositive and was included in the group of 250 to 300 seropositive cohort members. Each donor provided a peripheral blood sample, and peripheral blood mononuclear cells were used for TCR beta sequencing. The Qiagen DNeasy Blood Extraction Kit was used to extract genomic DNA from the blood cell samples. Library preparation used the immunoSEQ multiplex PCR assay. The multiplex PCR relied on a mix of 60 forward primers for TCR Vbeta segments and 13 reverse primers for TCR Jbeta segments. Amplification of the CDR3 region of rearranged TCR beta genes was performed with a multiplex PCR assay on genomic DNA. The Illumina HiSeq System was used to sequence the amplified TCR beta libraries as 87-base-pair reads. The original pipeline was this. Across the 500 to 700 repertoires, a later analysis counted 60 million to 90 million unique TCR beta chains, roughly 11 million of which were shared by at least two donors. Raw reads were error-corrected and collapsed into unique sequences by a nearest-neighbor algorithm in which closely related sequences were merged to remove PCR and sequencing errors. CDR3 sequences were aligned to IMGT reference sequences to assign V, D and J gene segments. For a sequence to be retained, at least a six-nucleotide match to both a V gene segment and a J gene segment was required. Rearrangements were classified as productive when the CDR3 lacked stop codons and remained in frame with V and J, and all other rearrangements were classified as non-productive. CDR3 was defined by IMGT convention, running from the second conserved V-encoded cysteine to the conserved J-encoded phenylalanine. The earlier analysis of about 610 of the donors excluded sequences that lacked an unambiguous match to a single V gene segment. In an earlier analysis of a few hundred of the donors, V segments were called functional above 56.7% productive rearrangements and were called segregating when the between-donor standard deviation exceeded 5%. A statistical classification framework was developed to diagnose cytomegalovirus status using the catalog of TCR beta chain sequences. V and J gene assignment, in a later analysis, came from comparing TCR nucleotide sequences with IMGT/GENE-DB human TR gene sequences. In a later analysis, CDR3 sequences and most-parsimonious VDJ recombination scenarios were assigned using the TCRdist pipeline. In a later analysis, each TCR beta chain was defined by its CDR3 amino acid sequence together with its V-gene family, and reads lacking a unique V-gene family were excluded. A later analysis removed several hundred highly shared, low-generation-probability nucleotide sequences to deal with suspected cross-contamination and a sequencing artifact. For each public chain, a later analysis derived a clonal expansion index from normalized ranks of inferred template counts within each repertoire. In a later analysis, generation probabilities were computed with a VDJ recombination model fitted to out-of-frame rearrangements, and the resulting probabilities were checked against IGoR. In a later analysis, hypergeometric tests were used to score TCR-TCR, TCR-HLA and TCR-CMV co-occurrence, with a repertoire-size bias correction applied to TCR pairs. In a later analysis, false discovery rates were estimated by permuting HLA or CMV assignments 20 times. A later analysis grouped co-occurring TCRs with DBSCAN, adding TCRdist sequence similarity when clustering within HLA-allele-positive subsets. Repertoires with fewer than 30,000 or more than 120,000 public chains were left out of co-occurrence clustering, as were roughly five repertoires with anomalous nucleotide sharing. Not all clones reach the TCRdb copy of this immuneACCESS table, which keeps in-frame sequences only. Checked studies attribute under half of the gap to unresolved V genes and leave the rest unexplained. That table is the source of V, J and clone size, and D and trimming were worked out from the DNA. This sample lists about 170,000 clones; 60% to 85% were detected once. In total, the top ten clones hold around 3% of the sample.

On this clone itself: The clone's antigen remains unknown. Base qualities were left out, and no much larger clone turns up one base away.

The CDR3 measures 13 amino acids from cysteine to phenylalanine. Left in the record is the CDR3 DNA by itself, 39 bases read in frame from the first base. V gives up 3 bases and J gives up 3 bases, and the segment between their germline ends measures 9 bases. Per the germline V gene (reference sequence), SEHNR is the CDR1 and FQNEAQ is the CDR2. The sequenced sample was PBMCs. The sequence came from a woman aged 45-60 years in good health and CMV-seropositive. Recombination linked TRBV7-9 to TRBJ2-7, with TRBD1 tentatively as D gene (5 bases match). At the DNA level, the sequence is TGTGCCAGCAGCTTGGACAAAGGCTACGAGCAGTACTTC. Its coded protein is CASSLDKGYEQYF.